This T cell receptor beta chain was sequenced during a study of siplizumab effects on memory and regulatory T cells. Whole-study findings and limits: The mean Treg-derived percentage of mappable alloreactive CD4+ clones was under 75% with siplizumab compared with 25% to 30% in controls.

A remark on this clone: Its antigen remains unidentified.

Assay: immunoSEQ multiplex PCR; the TCRdb copy retains only in-frame clones and omits some. Here the sample spans about 91,000 clones, approximately 94% being singletons. Germline V gene sequence: CDR1 SGHDN, CDR2 FVKESK. The length of the CDR3 is 13 residues. The V end lost 0 bases, the J end lost 5 bases, and 7 bases lay between the germline ends. The chain combines TRBV14 with TRBJ2-5, with D hard to call. The sample was CD8+ T cells sorted from blood. The receptor's source is a human donor in good health. The CDR3 region is CASSQDRLETQYF. DNA for the CDR3: TGTGCCAGCAGCCAAGATCGTCTGGAGACCCAGTACTTC. The whole variable domain, filled in from reference TRBV14 and TRBJ2-5, reads EAGVTQFPSHSVIEKGQTVTLRCDPISGHDNLYWYRRVMGKEIKFLLHFVKESKQDESGMPNNRFLAERTGGTYSTLKVQPAELEDSGVYFCASSQDRLETQYFGPGTRLLVL.